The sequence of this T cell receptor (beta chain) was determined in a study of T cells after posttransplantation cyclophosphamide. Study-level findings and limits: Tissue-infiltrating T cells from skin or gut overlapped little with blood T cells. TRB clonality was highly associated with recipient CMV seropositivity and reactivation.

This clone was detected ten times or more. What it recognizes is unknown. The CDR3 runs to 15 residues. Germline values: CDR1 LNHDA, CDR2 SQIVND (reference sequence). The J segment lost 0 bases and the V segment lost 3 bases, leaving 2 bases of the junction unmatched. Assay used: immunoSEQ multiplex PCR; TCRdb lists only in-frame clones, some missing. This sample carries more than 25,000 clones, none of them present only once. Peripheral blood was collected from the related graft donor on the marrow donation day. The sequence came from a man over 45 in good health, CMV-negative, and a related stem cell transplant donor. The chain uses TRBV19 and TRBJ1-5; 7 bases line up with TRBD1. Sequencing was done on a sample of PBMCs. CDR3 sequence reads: CASSMGDSSNQPQHF. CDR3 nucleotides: TGTGCCAGTAGTATGGGGGACAGTAGCAATCAGCCCCAGCATTTT. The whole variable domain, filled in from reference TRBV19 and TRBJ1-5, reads DGGITQSPKYLFRKEGQNVTLSCEQNLNHDAMYWYRQDPGQGLRLIYYSQIVNDFQKGDIAEGYSVSREKKESFPLTVTSAQKNPTAFYLCASSMGDSSNQPQHFGDGTRLSIL.